These 15 T cell receptor beta chains were all obtained from the same sample, sequenced in a study of Ad26.COV2.S vaccination and SARS-CoV-2 variants. This sample's treatment: over 15 received Ad26.COV2.S at low or high dose, single or two shots; about 5 received placebo; per-sample allocation not given. Each sample was drawn 63 days after the first injection (of vaccine or placebo). Using immunoSEQ multiplex PCR, the repertoire was profiled, and TCRdb retains in-frame clones only, with some absent. The sample lists around 270,000 clones, 87% occurring once. The input for sequencing was peripheral blood, taken in a trial of Ad26.COV2.S vaccine versus placebo. All receptors derive from a person between 18 and 60 years old who received the Ad26.COV2.S COVID-19 vaccine or a placebo.

The chain combines TRBV4-3 with TRBJ2-1, with D perhaps matching TRBD2 (6 bases). The CDR3 is 16 amino acids. CDR1 LGHNA and CDR2 YSLEER come from the germline V gene. V lost 4 bases, J lost 2 bases, and 15 bases lay in between. The CDR3 sequence is CASSPLEGPAYNEQFF. The CDR3 DNA reads as TGCGCCAGCAGCCCCTTGGAGGGCCCTGCCTACAATGAGCAGTTCTTC.

The gene calls are TRBV9 and TRBJ2-2; D remains unclear. Germline-derived CDR1 and CDR2 are SGDLS and YYNGEE. Between the trimmed V and J ends, which lost 5 bases and 0 bases, there was a span of 11 bases. There are 15 residues in the CDR3. The CDR3 reads CASSGPIANTGELFF. The CDR3 DNA sequence: TGTGCCAGCAGTGGACCTATCGCGAACACCGGGGAGCTGTTTTTT.

By sample fraction, this clone is medium-sized. The CDR3 nucleotides are TGTGCCACCTCTAGAGGGGAGTACTACAATGAGCAGTTCTTC. Its translation: CATSRGEYYNEQFF. The chain links TRBV24-1 to TRBJ2-1; D assignment may be TRBD1 or TRBD2 (5 bases each). Germline assignment: CDR1 KGHDR and CDR2 SFDVKD. This CDR3 contains 14 residues. Trimming removed 9 bases at V and 3 bases at J, with 14 bases between.

The CDR3 nucleotides read TGTGCCAGCAGCCAAACGGGGACAGGGGGGTACGAGCAGTACTTC. Translation: CASSQTGTGGYEQYF. V and J are TRBV7-2 and TRBJ2-7, with TRBD1 matching over 11 bases. CDR3 length equals 15 residues. V shed 5 bases and J 4 bases; nucleotides not matched to a gene: 7. Germline CDR1 is SGHTA and CDR2 is FQGNSA.

This chain connects TRBV5-1 to TRBJ2-5, with D possibly TRBD2 on 5 matching bases. CDR1 is SGHRS and CDR2 is YFSETQ in the germline V gene. V was cut by 3 bases and J by 2 bases, with 14 bases left in between. The CDR3 has 15 residues. The CDR3 sequence is CASSSWETSQETQYF. As DNA, the CDR3 is TGCGCCAGCAGCTCCTGGGAGACCTCTCAAGAGACCCAGTACTTC.

The rearrangement links TRBV30 to TRBJ2-3; D might be TRBD2 (5 bases). Trimming left V 0 bases short and J 2 bases short, with 12 bases between. Germline loops: CDR1 GTSNPN, CDR2 SVGIG (reference sequence). The CDR3 consists of 15 residues. CDR3 amino acids: CAWSVHPGLTDTQYF. In nucleotides, the CDR3 is TGTGCCTGGAGTGTCCATCCCGGACTCACAGATACGCAGTATTTT. The variable domain in full, with the rest retrieved from reference TRBV30 and TRBJ2-3, is SQTIHQWPATLVQPVGSPLSLECTVEGTSNPNLYWYRQAAGRGLQLLFYSVGIGQISSEVPQNLSASRPQDRQFILSSKKLLLSDSGFYLCAWSVHPGLTDTQYFGPGTRLTVL.

The CDR3 region is CDKARGITSYNEQFF. CDR3 nucleotides: TGTGATAAAGCCCGGGGGATAACCTCCTACAATGAGCAGTTCTTC. The rearrangement joins TRBV7-2 to TRBJ2-1, with D possibly being TRBD2 (6 bases). From germline, CDR1 is SGHTA and CDR2 FQGNSA. The CDR3 covers 15 residues.

The J gene is TRBJ1-4, the V gene TRBV7-9; TRBD1 is a possible D gene (5 bases). The CDR3 is 15 amino acids. V lost 5 bases to trimming and J lost 1 base, with 11 bases between them. CDR1 is SEHNR and CDR2 is FQNEAQ in the germline V gene (reference sequence). CDR3 bases: TGTGCCAGCAGCCCCTGGAGGGGAACTAATGAAAAACTGTTTTTT. Translation: CASSPWRGTNEKLFF.

V gene TRBV6-5 combines with J gene TRBJ2-2, with D possibly matching TRBD2 (5 bases). Germline V gene lookup returns CDR1 MNHEY and CDR2 SVGAGI. V lost 6 bases and J 2 bases, leaving 13 bases between the germline ends. The CDR3 is made up of 15 amino acids. The CDR3 DNA follows: TGTGCCAGCAGGAAACTGCTAGCAAACACCGGGGAGCTGTTTTTT. Its translation: CASRKLLANTGELFF.

The chain employs TRBV3-1 (or the pseudogene TRBV3-2) and TRBJ1-6; D is perhaps TRBD1 (6 bases). The CDR3 totals 14 residues. Germline CDR1 LGHDT, CDR2 YNNKEL (reference sequence). V lost 4 bases and J lost 8, with 12 bases in between. The CDR3 is CASSPRGQYSPLHF. The CDR3 DNA follows: TGTGCCAGCAGCCCTCGAGGACAGTATTCACCCCTCCACTTT.

The chain carries TRBV7-9 and TRBJ1-1, with D hard to call. Germline values: CDR1 SEHNR, CDR2 FQNEAQ (reference sequence). V lost 3 bases and J lost 1, with 6 bases in between. The CDR3 is 13 residues long. CDR3 sequence: CASSFEANTEAFF. CDR3 DNA: TGTGCCAGCAGCTTTGAGGCGAACACTGAAGCTTTCTTT. The variable domain in full, with the rest retrieved from reference TRBV7-9 and TRBJ1-1, is DTGVSQNPRHKITKRGQNVTFRCDPISEHNRLYWYRQTLGQGPEFLTYFQNEAQLEKSRLLSDRFSAERPKGSFSTLEIQRTEQGDSAMYLCASSFEANTEAFFGQGTRLTVV.

The chain combines TRBV2 with TRBJ1-1; a possible D gene is TRBD1 (5 bases). Germline assignment: CDR1 SNHLY and CDR2 FYNNEI. V was cut by 6 bases and J by 5 bases, with 16 bases left in between. This CDR3 spans 14 amino acids. The CDR3 DNA sequence: TGTGCCAGCAGAGAACAGGTCGGATGGACTGAAGCTTTCTTT. As protein: CASREQVGWTEAFF.

The chain links TRBV2 to TRBJ1-1; D is possibly TRBD1 (5 bases). The CDR3 consists of 18 residues. Germline V gene lookup returns CDR1 SNHLY and CDR2 FYNNEI. V was trimmed by 0 bases and J by 0 bases, leaving 17 bases between them. Written as DNA, the CDR3 is TGTGCCAGCAGTGAAGCGCTTTCAGGGATCGTCATGAACACTGAAGCTTTCTTT. It specifies CASSEALSGIVMNTEAFF.

V gene TRBV5-4 combines with J gene TRBJ1-1; 12 bases line up with TRBD1. J gave up 3 bases and V 2 bases, and 11 bases lay outside the gene matches. Germline V lookup: CDR1 SGHNT, CDR2 YYREEE (reference sequence). The CDR3 covers 18 residues. The CDR3 protein is CASSFPPSGTGGYTEAFF. The CDR3 region has the DNA TGTGCCAGCAGCTTTCCTCCCTCCGGGACAGGGGGCTACACTGAAGCTTTCTTT.

This clone was found many times. The chain joins TRBV6-5 to TRBJ1-6, with 9 positions matching TRBD1. Germline-derived CDR1 and CDR2 are MNHEY and SVGAGI. The CDR3 spans 14 residues. J gave up 4 bases and V 9 bases, and 4 bases lay outside the gene matches. CDR3 protein: CASLGTGYNSPLHF. Written as DNA, the CDR3 is TGTGCCAGTTTAGGGACAGGGTATAATTCACCCCTCCACTTT.